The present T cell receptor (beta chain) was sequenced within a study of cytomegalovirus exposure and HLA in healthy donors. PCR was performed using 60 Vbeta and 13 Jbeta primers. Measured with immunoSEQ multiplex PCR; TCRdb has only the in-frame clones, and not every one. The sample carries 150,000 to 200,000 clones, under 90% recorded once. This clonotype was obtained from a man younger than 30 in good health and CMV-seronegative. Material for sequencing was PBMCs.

The CDR3 spells CASSLDRSEAFF. Written as DNA, the CDR3 is TGTGCCAGCAGCTTAGATCGCAGTGAAGCTTTCTTT. The chain uses TRBV11-2 and TRBJ1-1; unclear D gene. Between the trimmed V and J ends, which lost 0 bases and 7 bases, there was a span of 6 bases. Germline V gene data show CDR1 as SGHAT and CDR2 as FQNNGV. The CDR3 extends over 12 amino acids.